This T cell receptor beta chain appears in the sequencing data of a study of cytomegalovirus exposure and HLA in healthy donors. The study, taken as a whole, reports: Most TCR beta V segments were productive about 87% or about 30% of the time in an earlier analysis.

V lost 6 bases to trimming and J lost 7 bases, with 13 bases between them. The CDR3 consists of 13 residues. Germline CDR1 SNHLY, CDR2 FYNNEI. The PCR made use of 60 Vbeta and 13 Jbeta primers. Profiling relied on immunoSEQ multiplex PCR, and the TCRdb table lists in-frame clones only, not all of them. The sample includes about 110,000 clones, approximately 79% seen only once; the top ten take 3% to 4%. Concerning this clone: The target antigen is unknown.

Every donor was a healthy person donating bone marrow. The receptor comes from a man aged 55 to 69 in good health and CMV-seronegative. The source material was PBMCs. The gene calls are TRBV2 and TRBJ1-5, with D tentatively TRBD1 (5 bases). The DNA for the CDR3 is TGTGCCAGCAGGCGGGGGGGACGGCAGCCCCAGCATTTT. It is translated as CASRRGGRQPQHF.